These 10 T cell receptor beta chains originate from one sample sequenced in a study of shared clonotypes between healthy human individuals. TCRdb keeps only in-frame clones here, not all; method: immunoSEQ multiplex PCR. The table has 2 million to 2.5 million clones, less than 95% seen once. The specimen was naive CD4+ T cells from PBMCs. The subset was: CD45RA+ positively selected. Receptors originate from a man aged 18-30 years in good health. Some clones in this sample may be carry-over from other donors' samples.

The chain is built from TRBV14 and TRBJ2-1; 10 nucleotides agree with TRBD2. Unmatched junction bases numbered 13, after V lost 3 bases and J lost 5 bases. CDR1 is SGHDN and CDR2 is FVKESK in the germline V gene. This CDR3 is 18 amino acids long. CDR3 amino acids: CASSHRRLAGETNNEQFF. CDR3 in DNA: TGTGCCAGCAGCCACCGGCGGCTAGCGGGAGAAACTAACAATGAGCAGTTCTTC.

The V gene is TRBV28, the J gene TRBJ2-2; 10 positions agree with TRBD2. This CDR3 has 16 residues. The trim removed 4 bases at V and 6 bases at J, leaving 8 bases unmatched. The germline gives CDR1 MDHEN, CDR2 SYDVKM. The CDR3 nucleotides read TGTGCCAGCAGTTCCCCCGGAGCGGGGGGGGCCGGGGAGCTGTTTTTT. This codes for CASSSPGAGGAGELFF.

The CDR3 loop is CASSSYRGASEKYNEQFF. As DNA, the CDR3 is TGTGCCAGCAGTTCCTATAGGGGCGCCTCGGAGAAATACAATGAGCAGTTCTTC. The V gene is TRBV11-2, the J gene TRBJ2-1; D perhaps matches TRBD1 (5 bases). V lost 6 bases and J 4 bases, leaving 25 bases between the germline ends. The CDR3 is made up of 18 amino acids. Germline V gives CDR1 SGHAT, CDR2 FQNNGV. Based on the CDR3 plus reference TRBV11-2 and TRBJ2-1, the full variable domain is EAGVAQSPRYKIIEKRQSVAFWCNPISGHATLYWYQQILGQGPKLLIQFQNNGVVDDSQLPKDRFSAERLKGVDSTLKIQPAKLEDSAVYLCASSSYRGASEKYNEQFFGPGTRLTVL.

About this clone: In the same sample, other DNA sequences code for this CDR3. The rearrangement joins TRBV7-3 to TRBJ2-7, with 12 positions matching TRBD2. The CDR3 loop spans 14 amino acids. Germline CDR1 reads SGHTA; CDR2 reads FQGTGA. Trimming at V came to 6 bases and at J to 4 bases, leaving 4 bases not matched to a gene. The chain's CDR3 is CASSQGTSGYEQYF. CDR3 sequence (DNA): TGTGCCAGCAGTCAAGGGACTAGCGGGTACGAGCAGTACTTC. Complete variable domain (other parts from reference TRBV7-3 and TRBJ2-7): GAGVSQTPSNKVTEKGKYVELRCDPISGHTALYWYRQSLGQGPEFLIYFQGTGAADDSGLPNDRFFAVRPEGSVSTLKIQRTERGDSAVYLCASSQGTSGYEQYFGPGTRLTVT.

The CDR3 DNA reads as TGTGCAAGTCGCTTAGCGGTCCAAGAGACCCAGTACTTC. It translates to CASRLAVQETQYF. V gene TRBV12-2 combines with J gene TRBJ2-5. TRBV12-2 is a documented pseudogene. The CDR3 is made up of 13 amino acids.

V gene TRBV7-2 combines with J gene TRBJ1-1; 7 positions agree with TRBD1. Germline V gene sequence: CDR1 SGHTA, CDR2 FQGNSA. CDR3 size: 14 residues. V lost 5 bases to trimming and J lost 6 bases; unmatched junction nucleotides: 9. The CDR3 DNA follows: TGTGCCAGCAGCCTAAGACAGGGAAGGGCTGAAGCTTTCTTT. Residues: CASSLRQGRAEAFF.

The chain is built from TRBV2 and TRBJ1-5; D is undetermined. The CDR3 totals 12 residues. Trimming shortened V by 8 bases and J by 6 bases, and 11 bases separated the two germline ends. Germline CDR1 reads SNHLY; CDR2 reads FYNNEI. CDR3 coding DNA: TGTGCCAGCCGAGGGTACGTTCAGCCCCAGCATTTT. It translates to CASRGYVQPQHF.

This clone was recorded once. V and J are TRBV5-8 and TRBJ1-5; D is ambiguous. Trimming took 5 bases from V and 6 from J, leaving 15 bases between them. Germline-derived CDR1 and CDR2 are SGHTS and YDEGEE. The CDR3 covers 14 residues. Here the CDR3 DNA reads TGTGCCAGCAGTCGCGGTCCTGGCGGTCAGCCCCAGCATTTT. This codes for CASSRGPGGQPQHF.

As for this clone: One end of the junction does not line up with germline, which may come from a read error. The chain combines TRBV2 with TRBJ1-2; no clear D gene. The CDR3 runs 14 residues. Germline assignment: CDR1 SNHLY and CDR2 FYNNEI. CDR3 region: CASSQAPGGYGYTF. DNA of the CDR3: TGTGCCAGCAGTCAAGCTCCGGGCGGCTATGGCTACACCTTC.

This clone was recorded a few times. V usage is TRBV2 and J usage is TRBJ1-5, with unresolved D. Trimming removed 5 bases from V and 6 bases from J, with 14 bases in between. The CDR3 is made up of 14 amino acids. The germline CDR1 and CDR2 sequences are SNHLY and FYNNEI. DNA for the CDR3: TGTGCCAGCAGTCTCCAAGGGCCTAGTCAGCCCCAGCATTTT. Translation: CASSLQGPSQPQHF.